This is a list of T cell receptor beta chains from one sample in a study of T cell repertoires in cytomegalovirus infection. Using its own MiXCR run on the reads, TCRdb lists one record per CDR3 protein. This sample yields a few hundred thousand distinct CDR3 sequences, of which 15% to 20% are seen a single time; approximately 12% belongs to the top ten. Sequencing was carried out using PBMCs. Source of these receptors: a human donor in good health (CMV status not recorded). Some clones in this sample may be carry-over from other donors' samples. CDR3s include the opening cysteine and the closing phenylalanine or tryptophan. The D gene is left open where the match is weak. Clone size is given for some rows only: seen once, a few or many times, or a class if the clone is expanded.

v_call	j_call	d_call	clone_size	cdr3_nt	cdr3_aa
TRBV4-1	TRBJ2-7	-	few	TGCGCCAGCAGCCAAGGTCAGGACTCCTACGAGCAGTACTTC	CASSQGQDSYEQYF
TRBV2	TRBJ1-1	-	-	TGTGCCAGCAAGGACAGCTGGAACACTGAAGCTTTCTTT	CASKDSWNTEAFF
TRBV7-2	TRBJ1-5	-	many	TGTGCCAGCAGCCCTTCGGACAGATACGGTCAGCCCCAGCATTTT	CASSPSDRYGQPQHF
TRBV12-3/TRBV12-4	TRBJ1-5	-	many	TGTGCCAGCAGTCCAATTACTGGCAATCAGCCCCAGCATTTT	CASSPITGNQPQHF
TRBV4-2	TRBJ1-6	TRBD1	many	TGTGCCAGCAGCCAAGGTCAGGGGGACAATTCACCCCTCCACTTT	CASSQGQGDNSPLHF
TRBV27	TRBJ1-4	-	-	TGTGCCAGCAGTCCACTAAGCCTAGGAAGAGAAAAACTGTTTTTT	CASSPLSLGREKLFF
TRBV20-1	TRBJ2-3	-	-	TGCAGTGCTAGAGCTTTAGGAACAGGGCTCACAGATACGCAGTATTTT	CSARALGTGLTDTQYF
TRBV20-1	TRBJ2-2	-	many	TGCAGTGTTAGGGGAACCGGGGAGCTGTTTTTT	CSVRGTGELFF
TRBV5-1	TRBJ1-4	-	many	TGCGCCAGCAGCTTGGCCACGGGAAGGTATGAAAAACTGTTTTTT	CASSLATGRYEKLFF
TRBV3-1	TRBJ2-5	-	-	TGTGCCAGCAGCCAAGAACCGGGGCAAGAGACCCAGTACTTC	CASSQEPGQETQYF
TRBV9	TRBJ1-5	-	-	TGTGCCAGCAGCGCAGATTATAGCAATCAGCCCCAGCATTTT	CASSADYSNQPQHF
TRBV12-3/TRBV12-4	TRBJ2-3	TRBD1	-	TGTGCCAGCAGTTTAATGACAGGGGATTGGGATACGCAGTATTTT	CASSLMTGDWDTQYF
TRBV2	TRBJ2-5	-	-	TGTGCCAGCAGCCCTGAGATCTTCCAAGAGACCCAGTACTTC	CASSPEIFQETQYF
TRBV5-4	TRBJ2-7	-	-	TGTGCCAGCAGCTCGGGGATTCGTACAGTCGACGAGCAGTACTTC	CASSSGIRTVDEQYF
TRBV4-1	TRBJ2-2	TRBD1	-	TGCGCCAGCAGCCAGGGACAGGGGGAGAACACCGGGGAGCTGTTTTTT	CASSQGQGENTGELFF
TRBV4-1	TRBJ1-2	TRBD1	few	TGCGCCAGCAGCCAAGAATCGGACAGGGGGAGAGGCTACACCTTC	CASSQESDRGRGYTF
TRBV12-3/TRBV12-4	TRBJ1-4	TRBD1	-	TGTGCCAGCAGTTACGACCGGACAGGGGCTGAAAAACTGTTTTTT	CASSYDRTGAEKLFF
TRBV7-3	TRBJ1-5	TRBD1	many	TGTGCCAGCAGCTTAACAGGGGGCTCGGGGCCCCAGCATTTT	CASSLTGGSGPQHF
TRBV11-2	TRBJ2-7	-	few	TGTGCCAGCAGCCCCGTGGGATATCAACTTACGGAGCAGTACTTC	CASSPVGYQLTEQYF
TRBV12-3/TRBV12-4	TRBJ2-5	TRBD1	few	TGTGCCAGCAGCCCAAACAGGGGTTGGGGAGAGACCCAGTACTTC	CASSPNRGWGETQYF
TRBV12-3/TRBV12-4	TRBJ1-1	-	-	TGTGCCAGCAGTTTAGCGATCACTACAGGGTTGAACACTGAAGCTTTCTTT	CASSLAITTGLNTEAFF
TRBV4-3	TRBJ1-4	TRBD1	few	TGCGCCAGCAGCCAAGAACGCGTCCGGCAGGGGGGAGTAAAACTGTTTTTT	CASSQERVRQGGVKLFF
TRBV12-3/TRBV12-4	TRBJ1-3	-	many	TGTGCCAGCAGTTTAGATGGGAACTCTGGAAACACCATATATTTT	CASSLDGNSGNTIYF
TRBV4-3	TRBJ2-1	-	-	TGCGCCAGCAGCCAGGCCGGACTTTACAATGAGCAGTTCTTC	CASSQAGLYNEQFF
TRBV6-5	TRBJ1-1	-	few	TGTGCCAGCAGTTACACCGGGGGGCTGGGGGCTGAAGCTTTCTTT	CASSYTGGLGAEAFF
TRBV6-2/TRBV6-3	TRBJ2-5	TRBD2	many	TGTGCCAGCAGACCCCGGGGGGGCTCGAGGGGAGAGACCCAGTACTTC	CASRPRGGSRGETQYF
TRBV28	TRBJ2-7	-	many	TGTGCCAGCAGTTTTAGGGATTCTAGGGGGTCTTACGAGCAGTACTTC	CASSFRDSRGSYEQYF
TRBV5-4	TRBJ2-1	TRBD2	-	TGTGCCAGCAGCTACCTAGCGGGGGGGGTGTCCTACAATGAGCAGTTCTTC	CASSYLAGGVSYNEQFF
TRBV7-2	TRBJ1-2	-	many	TGTGCCAGCAGCTCCTCCAACGTGGGCTACACCTTC	CASSSSNVGYTF
TRBV7-8	TRBJ2-5	-	many	TGTGCCAGCAGCTTAGATTATACAGGGTTGTTCCACTTC	CASSLDYTGLFHF
TRBV7-9	TRBJ1-2	-	many	TGTGCCAGCAGCCGAGACCGCTATGGCTACACCTTC	CASSRDRYGYTF
TRBV28	TRBJ1-5	-	many	TGTGCCAGCAGTTGGGGACCTCAGCCCCAGCATTTT	CASSWGPQPQHF
TRBV7-2	TRBJ2-2	-	many	TGTGCCAGCAGAGCCGGGCCAGGGTGGTTGGACACCGGGGAGCTGTTTTTT	CASRAGPGWLDTGELFF
TRBV19	TRBJ1-2	TRBD1	-	TGTGCCAGTAGTAACAGAATCGGACAGGCCAACTATGGCTACACCTTC	CASSNRIGQANYGYTF
TRBV5-1	TRBJ2-7	-	many	TGCGCCAGCAGGGGGCAATTGGCCTACGAGCAGTACTTC	CASRGQLAYEQYF
TRBV6-1	TRBJ2-2	-	few	TGTGCCAGCAGTGAGCAAGCCGGGACGATTCCCGGGGAGCTGTTTTTT	CASSEQAGTIPGELFF
TRBV15	TRBJ2-4	-	-	TGTGCCACCAGCACAACTCCCCCCGGGGGAACGCAAAAAAACATTCAGTACTTC	CATSTTPPGGTQKNIQYF
TRBV13	TRBJ1-5	-	-	TGTGCCAGCAGCTTGAGAGGGAGCTCGACCTTTGATAGCAATCAGCCCCAGCATTTT	CASSLRGSSTFDSNQPQHF
TRBV2	TRBJ1-3	-	few	TGTGCCAGCAGGGACTGGAGCTCTGGAAACACCATATATTTT	CASRDWSSGNTIYF
TRBV7-9	TRBJ1-1	-	-	TGTGCCAGCAGAGGAAAATACGGGACCCCAGGGAACACTGAAGCTTTCTTT	CASRGKYGTPGNTEAFF
TRBV6-2/TRBV6-3	TRBJ1-2	TRBD1	many	TGTGCCAGCAGAACCCAGGGGGCGTGGGGCTACACCTTC	CASRTQGAWGYTF
TRBV5-1	TRBJ2-2	-	many	TGTGCCAGCAGCTTACAAGGCACCGGGGAGCTGTTTTTT	CASSLQGTGELFF
TRBV12-3/TRBV12-4	TRBJ2-1	-	few	TGTGCCAGCACGCAGAGCTTCTCCTACAATGAGCAGTTCTTC	CASTQSFSYNEQFF
TRBV6-1	TRBJ1-2	TRBD1	many	TGTGCCAGCAGTTCCCAAGGACAGGTCTATGGCTACACCTTC	CASSSQGQVYGYTF
TRBV10-3	TRBJ1-2	-	few	TGTGCCGTCAGGACAGATCATGGCTACACCTTC	CAVRTDHGYTF
TRBV10-3	TRBJ1-2	TRBD1	few	TGTGCCATCAGTGATGAGGACAGGGGAACATATGGCTACACCTTC	CAISDEDRGTYGYTF
TRBV6-5	TRBJ1-4	-	many	TGTGCCAGCAGTTCTCGGGGCTTAACTAATGAAAAACTGTTTTTT	CASSSRGLTNEKLFF
TRBV12-3/TRBV12-4	TRBJ1-2	TRBD1	many	TGTGCCAGCAGAAGGACAGGGGAGGATGGCTACACCTTC	CASRRTGEDGYTF
TRBV4-1	TRBJ1-6	-	-	TGCGCCAGCAGCCAAGAGGCCTTCCCCCTTTCACCCCTCCACTTT	CASSQEAFPLSPLHF